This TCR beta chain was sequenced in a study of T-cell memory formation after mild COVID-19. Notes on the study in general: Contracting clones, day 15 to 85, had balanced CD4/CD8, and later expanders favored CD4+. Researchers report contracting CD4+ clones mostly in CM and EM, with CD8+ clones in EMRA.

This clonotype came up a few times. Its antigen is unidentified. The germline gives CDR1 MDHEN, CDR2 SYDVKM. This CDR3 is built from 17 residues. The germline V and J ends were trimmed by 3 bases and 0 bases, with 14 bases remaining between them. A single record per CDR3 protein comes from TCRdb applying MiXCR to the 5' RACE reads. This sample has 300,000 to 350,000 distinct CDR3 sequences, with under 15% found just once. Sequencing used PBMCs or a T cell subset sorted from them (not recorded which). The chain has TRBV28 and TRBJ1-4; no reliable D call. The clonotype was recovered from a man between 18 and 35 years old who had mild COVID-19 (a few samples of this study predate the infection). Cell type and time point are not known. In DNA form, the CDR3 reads TGTGCCAGCAGTTTCTTCTCCGGTTTTGCAACTAATGAAAAACTGTTTTTT. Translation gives CASSFFSGFATNEKLFF.